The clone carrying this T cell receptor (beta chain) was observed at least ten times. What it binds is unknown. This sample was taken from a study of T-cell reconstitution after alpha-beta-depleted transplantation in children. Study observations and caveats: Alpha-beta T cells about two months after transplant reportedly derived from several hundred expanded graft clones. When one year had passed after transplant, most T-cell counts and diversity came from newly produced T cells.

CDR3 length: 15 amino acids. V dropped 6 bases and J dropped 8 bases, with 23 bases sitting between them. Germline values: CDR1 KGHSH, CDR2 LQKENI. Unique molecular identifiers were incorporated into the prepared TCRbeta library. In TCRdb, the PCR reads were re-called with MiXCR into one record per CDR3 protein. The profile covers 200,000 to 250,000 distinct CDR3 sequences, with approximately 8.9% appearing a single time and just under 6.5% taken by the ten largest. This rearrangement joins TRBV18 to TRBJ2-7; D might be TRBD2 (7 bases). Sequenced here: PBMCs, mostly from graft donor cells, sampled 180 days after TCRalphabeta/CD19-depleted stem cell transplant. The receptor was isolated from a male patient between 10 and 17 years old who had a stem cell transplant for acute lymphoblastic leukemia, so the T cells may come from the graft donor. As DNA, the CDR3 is TGTGCCAGCTCTCCTACGGCAGGGAGGGACAAACAGCAGTACTTC. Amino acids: CASSPTAGRDKQQYF. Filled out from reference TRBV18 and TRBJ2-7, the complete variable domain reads NAGVMQNPRHLVRRRGQEARLRCSPMKGHSHVYWYRQLPEEGLKFMVYLQKENIIDESGMPKERFSAEFPKEGPSILRIQQVVRGDSAAYFCASSPTAGRDKQQYFGPGTRLTVT.